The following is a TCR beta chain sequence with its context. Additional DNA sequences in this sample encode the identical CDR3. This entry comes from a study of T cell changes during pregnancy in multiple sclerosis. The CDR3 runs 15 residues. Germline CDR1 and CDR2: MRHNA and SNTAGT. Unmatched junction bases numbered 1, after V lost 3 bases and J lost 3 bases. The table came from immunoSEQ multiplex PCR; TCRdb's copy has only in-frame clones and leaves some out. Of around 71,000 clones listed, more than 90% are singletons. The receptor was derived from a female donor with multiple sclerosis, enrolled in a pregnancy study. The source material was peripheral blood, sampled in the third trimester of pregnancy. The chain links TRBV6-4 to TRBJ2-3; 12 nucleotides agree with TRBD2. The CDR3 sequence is CASSDGTSGTDTQYF. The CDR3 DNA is TGTGCCAGCAGTGATGGGACTAGCGGGACAGATACGCAGTATTTT.